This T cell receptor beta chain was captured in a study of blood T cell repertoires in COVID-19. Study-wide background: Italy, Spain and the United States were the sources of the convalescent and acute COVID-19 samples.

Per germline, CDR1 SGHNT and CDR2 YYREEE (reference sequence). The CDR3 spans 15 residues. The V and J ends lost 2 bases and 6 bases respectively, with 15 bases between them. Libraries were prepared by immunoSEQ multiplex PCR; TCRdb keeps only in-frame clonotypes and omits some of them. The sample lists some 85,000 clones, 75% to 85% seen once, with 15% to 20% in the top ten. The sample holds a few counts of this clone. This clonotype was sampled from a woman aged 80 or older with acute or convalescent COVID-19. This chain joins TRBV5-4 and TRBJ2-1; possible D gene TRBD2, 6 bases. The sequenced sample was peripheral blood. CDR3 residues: CASSLYGGWGNEQFF. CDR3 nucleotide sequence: TGTGCCAGCAGCTTATACGGGGGATGGGGCAATGAGCAGTTCTTC.